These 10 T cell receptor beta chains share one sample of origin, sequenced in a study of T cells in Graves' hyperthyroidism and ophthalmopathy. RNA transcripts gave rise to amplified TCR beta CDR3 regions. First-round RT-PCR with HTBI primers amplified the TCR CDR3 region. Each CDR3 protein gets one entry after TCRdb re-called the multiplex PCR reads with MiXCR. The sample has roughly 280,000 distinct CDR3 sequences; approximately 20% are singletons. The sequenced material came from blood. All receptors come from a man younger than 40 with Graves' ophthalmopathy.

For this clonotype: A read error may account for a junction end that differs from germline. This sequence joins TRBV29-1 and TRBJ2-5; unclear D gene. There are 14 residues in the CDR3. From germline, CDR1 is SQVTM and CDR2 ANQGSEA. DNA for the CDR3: TGCAGCGTTAATTTTGGCAGCTTCACAGAGACCCAGCACTTC. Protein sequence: CSVNFGSFTETQHF. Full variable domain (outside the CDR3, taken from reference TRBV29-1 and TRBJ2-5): SAVISQKPSRDICQRGTSLTIQCQVDSQVTMMFWYRQQPGQSLTLIATANQGSEATYESGFVIDKFPISRPNLTFSTLTVSNMSPEDSSIYLCSVNFGSFTETQHFGPGTRLLVL.

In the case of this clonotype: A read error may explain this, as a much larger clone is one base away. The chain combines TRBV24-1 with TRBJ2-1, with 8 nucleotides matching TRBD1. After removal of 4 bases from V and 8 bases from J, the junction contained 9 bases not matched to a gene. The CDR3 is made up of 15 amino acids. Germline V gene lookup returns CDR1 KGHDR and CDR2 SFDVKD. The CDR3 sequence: CATSERDRRSDEQFF. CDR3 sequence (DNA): TGTGCCACCAGTGAGAGGGACAGGAGGAGCGATGAGCAGTTCTTC.

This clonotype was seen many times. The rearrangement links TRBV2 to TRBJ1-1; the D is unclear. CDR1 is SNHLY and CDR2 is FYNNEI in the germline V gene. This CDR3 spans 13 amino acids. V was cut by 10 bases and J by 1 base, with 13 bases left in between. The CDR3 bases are TGTGCCACCTCTGGGCAGGCGAACACTGAAGCTTTCTTT. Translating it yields CATSGQANTEAFF.

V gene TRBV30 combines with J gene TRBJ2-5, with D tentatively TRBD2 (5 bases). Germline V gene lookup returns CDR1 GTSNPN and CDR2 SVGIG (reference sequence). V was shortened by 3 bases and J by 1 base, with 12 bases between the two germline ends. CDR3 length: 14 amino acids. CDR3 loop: CAWSWGAVQETQYF. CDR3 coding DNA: TGTGCCTGGAGCTGGGGAGCAGTCCAAGAGACCCAGTACTTC. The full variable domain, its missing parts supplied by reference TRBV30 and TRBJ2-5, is SQTIHQWPATLVQPVGSPLSLECTVEGTSNPNLYWYRQAAGRGLQLLFYSVGIGQISSEVPQNLSASRPQDRQFILSSKKLLLSDSGFYLCAWSWGAVQETQYFGPGTRLLVL.

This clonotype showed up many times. The CDR3 DNA follows: TGTGCCAGCTCACCAATAAGCTTCGGGTCCACTGAAGCTTTCTTT. It encodes CASSPISFGSTEAFF. V usage is TRBV18 and J usage is TRBJ1-1; D is unresolved. The germline V gene encodes CDR1 KGHSH and CDR2 LQKENI. The CDR3 consists of 15 residues. The V end was cut by 2 bases, the J end by 4 bases, with 14 bases between.

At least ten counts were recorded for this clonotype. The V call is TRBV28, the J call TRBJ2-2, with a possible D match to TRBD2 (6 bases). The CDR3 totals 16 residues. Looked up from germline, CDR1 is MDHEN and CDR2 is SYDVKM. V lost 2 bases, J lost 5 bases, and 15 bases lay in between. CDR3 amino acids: CASSLPTRGGTGELFF. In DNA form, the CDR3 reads TGTGCCAGCAGTTTACCGACTAGGGGTGGTACCGGGGAGCTGTTTTTT.

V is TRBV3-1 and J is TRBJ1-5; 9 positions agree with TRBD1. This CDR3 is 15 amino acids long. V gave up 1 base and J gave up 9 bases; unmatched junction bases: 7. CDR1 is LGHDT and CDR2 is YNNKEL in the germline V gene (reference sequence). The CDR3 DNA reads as TGTGCCAGCAGCCAAGGGGGACAGGGAATATGGCCCCAGCATTTT. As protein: CASSQGGQGIWPQHF.

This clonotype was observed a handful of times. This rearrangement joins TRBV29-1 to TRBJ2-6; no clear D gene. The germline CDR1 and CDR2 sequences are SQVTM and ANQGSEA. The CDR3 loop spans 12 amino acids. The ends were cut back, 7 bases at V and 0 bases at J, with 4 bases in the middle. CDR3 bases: TGCAGCGCCGACTCTGGGGCCAACGTCCTGACTTTC. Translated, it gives CSADSGANVLTF.

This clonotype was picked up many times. CDR3 sequence: CASSYYEGGSAFF. In nucleotides, the CDR3 is TGTGCCAGCAGTTACTATGAGGGGGGGTCAGCTTTCTTT. V usage is TRBV6-6 and J usage is TRBJ1-1; D possibly corresponds to TRBD1 (6 bases). This CDR3 has 13 residues. Germline CDR1 reads MNHNY; CDR2 reads SVGAGI (reference sequence). Trimming cost V 1 base and J 10 bases, with 13 bases left between them.

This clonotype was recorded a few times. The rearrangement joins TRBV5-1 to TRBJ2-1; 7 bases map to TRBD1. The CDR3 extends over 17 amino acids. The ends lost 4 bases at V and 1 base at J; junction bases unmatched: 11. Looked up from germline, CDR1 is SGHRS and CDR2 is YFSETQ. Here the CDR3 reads CASSLRTGTWSYNEQFF. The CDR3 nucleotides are TGCGCCAGCAGCCTACGGACAGGTACGTGGTCCTACAATGAGCAGTTCTTC.